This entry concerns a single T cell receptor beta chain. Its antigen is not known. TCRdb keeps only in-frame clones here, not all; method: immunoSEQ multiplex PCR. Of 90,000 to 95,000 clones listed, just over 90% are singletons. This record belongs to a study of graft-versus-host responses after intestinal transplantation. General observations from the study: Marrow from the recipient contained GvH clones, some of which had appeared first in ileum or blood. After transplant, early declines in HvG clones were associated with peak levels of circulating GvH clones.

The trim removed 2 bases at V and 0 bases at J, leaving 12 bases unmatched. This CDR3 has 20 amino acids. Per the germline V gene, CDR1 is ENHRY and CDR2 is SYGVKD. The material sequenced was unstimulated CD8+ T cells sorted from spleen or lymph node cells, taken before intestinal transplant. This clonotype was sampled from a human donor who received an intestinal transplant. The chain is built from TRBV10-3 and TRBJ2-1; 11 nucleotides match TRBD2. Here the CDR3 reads CAISETHVGLAGGSYNEQFF. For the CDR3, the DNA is TGTGCCATCAGTGAGACCCACGTCGGGCTAGCGGGGGGCTCCTACAATGAGCAGTTCTTC.